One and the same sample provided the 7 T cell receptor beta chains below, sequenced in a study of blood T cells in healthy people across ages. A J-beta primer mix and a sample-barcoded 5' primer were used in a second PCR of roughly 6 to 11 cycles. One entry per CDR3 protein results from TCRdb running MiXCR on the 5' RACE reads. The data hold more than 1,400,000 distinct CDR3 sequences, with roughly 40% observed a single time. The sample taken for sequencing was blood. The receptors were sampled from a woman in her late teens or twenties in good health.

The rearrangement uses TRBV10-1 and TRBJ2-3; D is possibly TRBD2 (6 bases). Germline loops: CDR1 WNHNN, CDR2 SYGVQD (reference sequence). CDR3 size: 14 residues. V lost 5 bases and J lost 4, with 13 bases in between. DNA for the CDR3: TGCGCCAGCAGTCCGACTAGAGTGGCAGATACGCAGTATTTT. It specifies CASSPTRVADTQYF.

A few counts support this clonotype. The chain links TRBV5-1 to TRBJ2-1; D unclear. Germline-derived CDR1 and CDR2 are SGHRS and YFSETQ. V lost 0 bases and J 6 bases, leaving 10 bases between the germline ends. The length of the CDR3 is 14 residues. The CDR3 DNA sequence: TGCGCCAGCAGCTTGGCCCCGCCGGTCAATGAGCAGTTCTTC. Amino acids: CASSLAPPVNEQFF.

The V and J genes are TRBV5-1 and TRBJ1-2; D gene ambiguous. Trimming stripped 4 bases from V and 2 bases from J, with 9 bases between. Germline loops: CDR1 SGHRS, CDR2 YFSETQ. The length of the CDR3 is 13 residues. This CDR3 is CASSRSRNYGYTF. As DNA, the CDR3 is TGCGCCAGCAGCCGATCTCGGAACTATGGCTACACCTTC.

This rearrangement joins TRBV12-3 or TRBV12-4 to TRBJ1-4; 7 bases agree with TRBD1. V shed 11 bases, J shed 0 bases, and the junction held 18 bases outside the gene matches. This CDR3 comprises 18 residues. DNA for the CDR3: TGTGCCGACAGGAACTTGACAGGGACATTGGCAACTAATGAAAAACTGTTTTTT. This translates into CADRNLTGTLATNEKLFF.

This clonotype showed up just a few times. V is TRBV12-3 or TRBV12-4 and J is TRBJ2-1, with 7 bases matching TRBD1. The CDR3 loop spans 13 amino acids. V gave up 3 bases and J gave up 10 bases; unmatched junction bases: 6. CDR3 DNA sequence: TGTGCCAGCAGTTTCCAGGTAGGGGGCGAGCAGTTCTTC. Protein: CASSFQVGGEQFF.

CDR3 in amino acids: CASRRSGTAEAFF. The CDR3 nucleotides are TGTGCCAGCAGGCGTAGCGGGACAGCCGAAGCTTTCTTT. This sequence joins TRBV6-5 and TRBJ1-1; 7 bases map to TRBD1. Trimming removed 6 bases from V and 8 bases from J; junction bases left unmatched: 9. Germline V lookup: CDR1 MNHEY, CDR2 SVGAGI. This CDR3 has 13 amino acids.

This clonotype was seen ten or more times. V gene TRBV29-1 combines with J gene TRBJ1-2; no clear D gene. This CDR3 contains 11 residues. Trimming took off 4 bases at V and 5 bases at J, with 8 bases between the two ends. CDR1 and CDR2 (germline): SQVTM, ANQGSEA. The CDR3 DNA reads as TGCAGCGTTGGGCTGACATATGGCTACACCTTC. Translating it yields CSVGLTYGYTF.